The next 9 T cell receptor beta chains were all read from a single sample in a study of T cells of healthy individuals listed by TCRdb under 2018. The library was made by 5' RACE. The reads were generated on an Illumina MiSeq. TCRdb applied fastp at Q25 and MiXCR to the public reads, then kept only in-frame beta chains. Every entry covers one CDR3 protein and lists the most common genes and DNA from its rows. A total of 50,000 to 55,000 distinct CDR3 sequences appear in this sample, about 14% of them only once. Together, the top ten hold 15% to 20% of the sample. These receptors were obtained from a human donor in good health.

This clonotype appeared many times. The rearrangement links TRBV20-1 to TRBJ2-1; D might be TRBD1 (5 bases). CDR1 and CDR2 from the germline V gene are DFQATT and SNEGSKA (reference sequence). Trimming removed 0 bases from V and 7 bases from J, with 13 bases in between. The CDR3 extends over 14 amino acids. The CDR3 loop reads CSARDRVKINEQFF. CDR3 bases: TGCAGTGCTAGAGACAGGGTAAAGATTAATGAGCAGTTCTTC.

This clonotype was detected many times. J is TRBJ1-2 and V is TRBV29-1, with unresolved D. Germline V CDR1 and CDR2: SQVTM, ANQGSEA. The CDR3 is 11 residues long. The V and J ends lost 4 bases and 7 bases respectively, with 10 bases between them. Here the CDR3 reads CSVGSSSGYTF. The CDR3 region has the DNA TGCAGCGTTGGTTCATCCTCTGGCTACACCTTC.

This clonotype is a singleton in its sample. The genes are TRBV4-1 and TRBJ2-2, with a weak D call TRBD1 (6 bases). V lost 1 base, J lost 3 bases, and 9 bases lay in between. The V gene's germline CDR1 is MGHRA and CDR2 YSYEKL. The CDR3 length is 15 residues. The CDR3 spells CASSQGDTYTGELFF. The CDR3 coding sequence is TGCGCCAGCAGCCAAGGGGACACCTACACCGGGGAGCTGTTTTTT.

This clonotype was counted at least ten times. The V and J genes are TRBV7-2 and TRBJ1-2, with 7 bases aligning to TRBD1. V shed 2 bases, J shed 1 base, and the junction held 25 bases outside the gene matches. Germline CDR1 and CDR2: SGHTA and FQGNSA. The CDR3 spans 22 residues. The DNA for the CDR3 is TGTGCCAGCAGCTTAAAGAAAAAATTGACAGGGTCCGCAAACGCTGGTAACTATGGCTACACCTTC. It translates to CASSLKKKLTGSANAGNYGYTF.

The chain uses TRBV5-6 and TRBJ1-5, with D possibly being TRBD1 (5 bases). The V gene lost 2 bases and the J gene lost 3 bases, with 9 bases spanning the gap. The CDR3 spans 14 residues. Germline V gives CDR1 SGHDT, CDR2 YYEEEE. CDR3 sequence reads: CASSLQTVNQPQHF. DNA of the CDR3: TGTGCCAGCAGCTTACAGACAGTCAATCAGCCCCAGCATTTT.

This chain uses TRBV4-3 with TRBJ2-6; either TRBD1 or TRBD2 may supply D (5 bases each). Trimming cost V 0 bases and J 0 bases, with 18 bases left between them. The CDR3 sequence is 20 residues long. Germline V gives CDR1 LGHNA, CDR2 YSLEER. The CDR3 is CASSQEAGAPLFSGANVLTF. The CDR3 nucleotides read TGCGCCAGCAGCCAAGAGGCCGGGGCTCCCCTCTTCTCTGGGGCCAACGTCCTGACTTTC.

This clonotype was counted many times. The chain couples TRBV5-1 to TRBJ2-3, with TRBD2 identical over 9 bases. Germline loops: CDR1 SGHRS, CDR2 YFSETQ. The CDR3 totals 16 residues. V lost 4 bases and J lost 2; bases outside the gene matches: 8. The CDR3 here is CASSAGLARDTDTQYF. CDR3 DNA: TGCGCCAGCAGCGCCGGACTAGCGCGGGACACAGATACGCAGTATTTT.

This clonotype was seen at least ten times. The genes are TRBV20-1 and TRBJ1-2, with D possibly being TRBD1 (5 bases). V was trimmed by 0 bases and J by 6 bases, leaving 14 bases between them. The CDR3 covers 14 residues. Germline V lookup: CDR1 DFQATT, CDR2 SNEGSKA (reference sequence). CDR3 in DNA: TGCAGTGCTAGAGATTGGGGGAACTACAATGGCTACACCTTC. Amino acids: CSARDWGNYNGYTF.

This clonotype was counted ten times or more. The chain links TRBV19 to TRBJ2-5, with D perhaps being TRBD1 or TRBD2 (5 bases each). The CDR3 consists of 13 residues. Germline CDR1 LNHDA, CDR2 SQIVND (reference sequence). V dropped 11 bases and J dropped 2 bases, with 15 bases sitting between them. CDR3 region: CASGTRKQETQYF. The CDR3 DNA reads TGTGCCTCAGGGACGCGTAAACAAGAGACCCAGTACTTC.